This T cell receptor beta chain was captured by sequencing in a study of cytomegalovirus exposure and HLA in healthy donors. Study context: Sequencing of 180 million or so T cells in an earlier analysis found 100 million or so unique TCR beta sequences.

Note on this clone: The antigen is not known.

General observations from the study: Presence/absence analyses took donor sequencing depth as roughly uniform.

The length of the CDR3 is 13 residues. Per germline, CDR1 SGHTA and CDR2 FQGTGA. Trimming removed 5 bases from V and 1 base from J, with 7 bases in between. 13 Jbeta primers and 60 Vbeta primers were used for the PCR. The table came from immunoSEQ multiplex PCR; TCRdb's copy has only in-frame clones and leaves some out. The repertoire has some 120,000 clones, 79% of them found once; the top ten carry 4% to 5.5%. The chain joins TRBV7-3 to TRBJ2-3, with D unclear. Sequencing input: PBMCs. This TCR was recovered from a man aged 25-45 years in good health and CMV-seropositive. The DNA for the CDR3 is TGTGCCAGCAGCCAATCGGGCACAGATACGCAGTATTTT. Translated: CASSQSGTDTQYF. Looking up the rest from reference TRBV7-3 and TRBJ2-3 gives the full variable domain: GAGVSQTPSNKVTEKGKYVELRCDPISGHTALYWYRQSLGQGPEFLIYFQGTGAADDSGLPNDRFFAVRPEGSVSTLKIQRTERGDSAVYLCASSQSGTDTQYFGPGTRLTVL.